What follows is one TCR beta chain and its context. Its antigen is unknown. The record originates from a study of circulating and synovial CD4+ cells in juvenile arthritis. Sequencing used immunoSEQ multiplex PCR; TCRdb keeps in-frame clones, though not all of them. The table lists over 13,000 clones, approximately 88% of them singletons. The V and J ends lost 4 bases and 5 bases, in that order; junction bases with no gene match: 16. From germline, CDR1 is LGHNA and CDR2 YSLEER. The CDR3 spans 18 residues. Findings of the study overall: Circulating pathogenic-like lymphocytes shared a substantially higher fraction of CDR3 sequences with synovium than bulk blood. CPL and bulk CD4 samples differed at least tenfold in T cell genomes. Some such blood samples were as oligoclonal as synovium. Measured synovium overlap likely understates the true shared repertoire.

Sequencing was done on a sample of CD4+ T cells from synovial fluid. The source is a human patient with juvenile idiopathic arthritis. Some clones in this sample may be carry-over from other donors' samples. The chain uses TRBV4-3 and TRBJ2-3, with 9 bases fitting TRBD2. The CDR3 coding sequence is TGCGCCAGCAGCCGTCAAGCCCCAGCGGGGGGTGTGGGAGATACGCAGTATTTT. Its protein product is CASSRQAPAGGVGDTQYF.